Below, one T cell receptor beta chain is given with its context. TCRdb passed the 5' RACE reads through MiXCR, listing each CDR3 protein once. The data show some 41,000 distinct CDR3 sequences, 4% to 5.5% seen once. The data derive from a study of T cells of healthy individuals. CDR3 length: 18 residues. The germline V gene has CDR1 SGDLS and CDR2 YYNGEE. The V end was cut by 3 bases, the J end by 0 bases, with 19 bases between. The receptor was isolated from a human donor in good health. V and J are TRBV9 and TRBJ2-1, with D perhaps given as TRBD1 or TRBD2 (6 bases each). CDR3 nucleotide sequence: TGTGCCAGCAGCGAGGGGGGCCGGAAAGGCGACTCCTACAATGAGCAGTTCTTC. Amino acid sequence: CASSEGGRKGDSYNEQFF.